This T cell receptor beta chain stems from a study of T-cell reconstitution after alpha-beta-depleted transplantation in children. The CDR3 has 15 residues. Looked up from germline, CDR1 is DFQATT and CDR2 is SNEGSKA (reference sequence). About this clonotype: Its specificity is not known. One junction end does not reproduce the germline sequence, and a read error may be involved.

Unique molecular identifiers were incorporated during preparation of the TCRbeta library. TCRdb analysed the PCR reads with MiXCR anew, one entry per CDR3 protein. Of 85,000 to 120,000 distinct CDR3 sequences in the sample, under 7% were seen once. Findings of the study overall: Most T-cell counts and diversity one year after the transplant came from T cells that were newly produced. Expanded graft clones, several hundred of them, were reportedly the source of alpha-beta T cells about two months after transplant. Surviving recipient cells, namely T cells and thymic progenitors, were the source of high day-60 TCRbeta diversity in some patients.

Material: PBMCs, mostly from graft donor cells, obtained 60 days after TCRalphabeta/CD19-depleted stem cell transplant. The clonotype comes from a female patient aged 2 to 10 who had a stem cell transplant for Fanconi anemia, so the T cells may come from the graft donor. The V and J genes are TRBV20-1 and TRBJ2-7, with 9 bases aligning to TRBD1. In DNA form, the CDR3 reads TGCTGTGCTAGAAACAGGGGGCGGGTATCCTACGAGCAGTACTTC. Protein product: CCARNRGRVSYEQYF.